These T cell receptor beta chains were read from a single sample in a study of neurological immune-mediated disorders. TCRdb recomputed calls from the 5' RACE reads with MiXCR, one row per CDR3 protein. The sample includes about 55,000 distinct CDR3 sequences, roughly 4.6% of them seen just once. The sample was PBMCs. Every receptor here comes from a man in his fifties or sixties with multiple sclerosis. The CDR3 runs from the conserved cysteine through the conserved F or W. Size values are once, few and many counts, or a class for expanded clones, and some rows have none.

abundance: many; v_gene: TRBV10-1; j_gene: TRBJ2-3; CDR3aa: CASSELAGTGVPDTQYF
abundance: many; v_gene: TRBV18; j_gene: TRBJ1-1; CDR3aa: CASSPLDTSSGTEAFF
abundance: -; v_gene: TRBV14; j_gene: TRBJ2-4; CDR3aa: CASSQFDRGKIQYF
abundance: many; v_gene: TRBV24-1; j_gene: TRBJ1-1; CDR3aa: CATSDPIQTEAFF
abundance: -; v_gene: TRBV20-1; j_gene: TRBJ2-3; CDR3aa: CSARDPRNTDTQYF
abundance: many; v_gene: TRBV5-1; j_gene: TRBJ2-7; CDR3aa: CASSSGRYYEQYF
abundance: many; v_gene: TRBV20-1; j_gene: TRBJ1-1; CDR3aa: CSASVQGGKTEAFF
abundance: many; v_gene: TRBV7-8; j_gene: TRBJ2-1; CDR3aa: CASSLAALANNEQFF
abundance: many; v_gene: TRBV28; j_gene: TRBJ2-5; CDR3aa: CASRPDKSWGQETQYF
abundance: many; v_gene: TRBV5-1; j_gene: TRBJ2-6; CDR3aa: CASSSGRVSGANVLTF
abundance: many; v_gene: TRBV6-2/TRBV6-3; j_gene: TRBJ2-6; CDR3aa: CASSYSISGQNSGANVLTF
abundance: -; v_gene: TRBV5-1; j_gene: TRBJ2-1; CDR3aa: CASSFLGHLTYNEQFF
abundance: few; v_gene: TRBV5-1; j_gene: TRBJ2-1; CDR3aa: CASSSLRTSDYNEQFF
abundance: many; v_gene: TRBV16; j_gene: TRBJ2-3; CDR3aa: CASSHGDTQYF
abundance: many; v_gene: TRBV3-1; j_gene: TRBJ2-7; CDR3aa: CASSPSAGYLEQYF
abundance: few; v_gene: TRBV20-1; j_gene: TRBJ1-4; CDR3aa: CSAIGTGANEKLFF
abundance: many; v_gene: TRBV5-6; j_gene: TRBJ2-1; CDR3aa: CASSHLRTSGSSYNEQFF
abundance: many; v_gene: TRBV7-3; j_gene: TRBJ2-1; CDR3aa: CASSERVAGNNEQFF
abundance: many; v_gene: TRBV20-1; j_gene: TRBJ2-3; CDR3aa: CSAETGTGRLNTQYF
abundance: many; v_gene: TRBV6-5; j_gene: TRBJ2-2; CDR3aa: CASRSLTVTANTGELFF
abundance: -; v_gene: TRBV5-1; j_gene: TRBJ1-2; CDR3aa: CASSPGQAYGYTF
abundance: many; v_gene: TRBV28; j_gene: TRBJ2-2; CDR3aa: CANRDGTGELFF